Listed below are T cell receptor beta chains from one sample, sequenced in a study of shared clonotypes between healthy human individuals. The repertoire was sequenced with immunoSEQ multiplex PCR; TCRdb's copy has only in-frame clones and lacks some. The sample includes millions of clones, just over 90% of them seen just once. The material sequenced was naive CD4+ T cells sorted from blood. Receptor source: a man between 18 and 29 years old in good health. The CDR3 runs from the conserved cysteine through the conserved F or W. The D gene is left open where the match is weak. Clone size is stated in some rows and not others, as once, few, many or a class when expanded.

-	TRBJ2-3	-	TRBV9	TGTGCCAGCAGCGTAGCCCCTACCCAGGGGGATACGCAGTATTTT	CASSVAPTQGDTQYF
-	TRBJ2-2	-	TRBV5-4	TGTGCCAGCAGCTCCAGGATGAACACCGGGGAGCTGTTTTTT	CASSSRMNTGELFF
TRBD2	TRBJ2-7	-	TRBV18	TGTGCCAGCTCACCGGCTAGCGGCTCCTACGAGCAGTACTTC	CASSPASGSYEQYF
-	TRBJ2-1	-	TRBV28	TGTGCCAGCAGTTTTTATCGACTCTACAATGAGCAGTTCTTC	CASSFYRLYNEQFF
TRBD1	TRBJ1-4	-	TRBV7-9	TGTGCCAGCAGCAAAGCTAGGGGGCAGGATAATGAAAAACTGTTTTTT	CASSKARGQDNEKLFF
-	TRBJ1-3	-	TRBV2	TGTGCCAGCAGTGAAGCGCTTGTTGGGTCTCGGAGAAACACCATATATTTT	CASSEALVGSRRNTIYF
-	TRBJ2-1	once	TRBV29-1	TGCAGCGTTGATGGTGCTAGGGGCTCCTACAATGAGCAGTTCTTC	CSVDGARGSYNEQFF
-	TRBJ2-1	-	TRBV10-1	TGCGCCAGCAGTGAGTCGAGTGGGGGCGGTGCCTCCTACAATGAGCAGTTCTTC	CASSESSGGGASYNEQFF
-	TRBJ2-7	-	TRBV6-5	TGTGCCAGCAGCGAAAGAGGGCTTGCCTACGAGCAGTACTTC	CASSERGLAYEQYF
TRBD2	TRBJ2-1	-	TRBV6-4	TGTGCCAGCAGTGTTTCCCAACTAGCGGGGTCCTACAATGAGCAGTTCTTC	CASSVSQLAGSYNEQFF
-	TRBJ1-2	-	TRBV2	TGTGCCAGCAGTTTGGACACCCCCTTGAATGGCTACACCTTC	CASSLDTPLNGYTF
-	TRBJ1-3	-	TRBV9	TGTGCCAGCAGCCAAGGCCCTGGGGTCGCGGTATATTTT	CASSQGPGVAVYF
TRBD2	TRBJ2-1	-	TRBV11-2	TGTGCCAGCAGCTTAGACGCGGGGGGGTGGAATGAGCAGTTCTTC	CASSLDAGGWNEQFF
TRBD2	TRBJ2-3	-	TRBV6-5	TGTGCCAGCAGTTACTCGCTAGCGGGAGTCACAGATACGCAGTATTTT	CASSYSLAGVTDTQYF
-	TRBJ2-7	-	TRBV25-1	TGTGCCAGCAGTGCTACTTACTACGAGCAGTACTTC	CASSATYYEQYF
-	TRBJ1-1	once	TRBV7-9	TGTGCCAGCAGCTTATTGGGGAAAACTGAAGCTTTCTTT	CASSLLGKTEAFF
-	TRBJ2-6	-	TRBV6-5	TGTGCCAGCAGTTACGGGAGTTTCTCTGGGGCCAACGTCCTGACTTTC	CASSYGSFSGANVLTF
TRBD1	TRBJ1-1	-	TRBV5-4	TGTGCCAGCAGCCCCCAGGGGGGGAACACTGAAGCTTTCTTT	CASSPQGGNTEAFF
TRBD2	TRBJ2-3	-	TRBV13	TGTGCCAGCAGCTTAGTGGGACTAGAGTCAGATACGCAGTATTTT	CASSLVGLESDTQYF
-	TRBJ2-1	-	TRBV6-1	TGTGCCAGCCTCGATGAGGCGGGGTCCTACAATGAGCAGTTCTTC	CASLDEAGSYNEQFF
-	TRBJ2-6	-	TRBV10-1	TGCGCCAGCAGTGAGTCCGGGTCCGGGGCCAACGTCCTGACTTTC	CASSESGSGANVLTF
TRBD1	TRBJ1-1	-	TRBV2	TGTGCCAGCAGGGGGACAGCTCAAGCTTTCTTT	CASRGTAQAFF
TRBD1	TRBJ1-2	-	TRBV10-3	TGTGCCATCAGTCAGGACAGGGGGAATGGCTACACCTTC	CAISQDRGNGYTF
TRBD2	TRBJ2-3	-	TRBV5-1	TGCGCCAGCAGCCCAGGGACTAGCGTTTACACAGATACGCAGTATTTT	CASSPGTSVYTDTQYF
-	TRBJ2-1	-	TRBV4-3	TGCGCCAGCAGCCCGGAAACCTACAATGAGCAGTTCTTC	CASSPETYNEQFF
-	TRBJ2-3	-	TRBV5-1	TGCGCCAGCAGCTCCGGGGGTAGCACAGATACGCAGTATTTT	CASSSGGSTDTQYF
-	TRBJ1-2	few	TRBV2	TGTGCCAGCAGTGAAGGGCCGGCAGCCTTGGGTGGCTACACCTTC	CASSEGPAALGGYTF
TRBD2	TRBJ2-2	-	TRBV19	TGTGCCAGTAGTCAAACGCTAGCGGGGGGGGACACCGGGGAGCTGTTTTTT	CASSQTLAGGDTGELFF
-	TRBJ2-7	-	TRBV11-3	TGTGCCAGCAGTAAACCCATAGTCGCAAGTCCCTACGAGCAGTACTTC	CASSKPIVASPYEQYF
-	TRBJ2-2	-	TRBV10-3	TGTGCCACCCTATTGGAGGGAGACACCGGGGAGCTGTTTTTT	CATLLEGDTGELFF
TRBD1	TRBJ1-1	-	TRBV10-3	TGTGCCATCAGTGAGATGTTCACAGGGGGTCCTGAAGCTTTCTTT	CAISEMFTGGPEAFF
TRBD1	TRBJ1-1	-	TRBV18	TGTGCCAGCTCATCATCGGGACAGTTGAACACTGAAGCTTTCTTT	CASSSSGQLNTEAFF
TRBD2	TRBJ2-3	-	TRBV11-2	TGTGCCAGCAGCATACCTGGACTAGCGGGAATGATAGATACGCAGTATTTT	CASSIPGLAGMIDTQYF
-	TRBJ2-2	-	TRBV19	TGTGCCAGTAAAGAAAACACCGGGGAGCTGTTTTTT	CASKENTGELFF
TRBD2	TRBJ2-3	-	TRBV6-4	TGTGCCAGCAGTGAGGCTAGCGGGAGGACCGATACGCAGTATTTT	CASSEASGRTDTQYF
-	TRBJ2-4	-	TRBV5-1	TGCGCCAGCAGCTTGGCCGGTGGGGCAGCCAAAAACATTCAGTACTTC	CASSLAGGAAKNIQYF
-	TRBJ2-7	-	TRBV25-1	TGTGCCAGCAGGGAACTAGGTGGAAGGCAGGGGATATCCTACGAGCAGTACTTC	CASRELGGRQGISYEQYF
-	TRBJ2-6	-	TRBV5-5	TGTGCCAGCAGCTTGACAGGGACCCCTGTCTCTGGGGCCAACGTCCTGACTTTC	CASSLTGTPVSGANVLTF